This T cell receptor (beta chain) was identified during a study of blood T cell repertoires in COVID-19. Individuals drawn from under 30 US areas were about 18 to 100 years old. Cohort placement rested on clinical history that participants reported themselves. Cohort 3 donors counted as recovered after two negative PCRs, clearance, or resolved symptoms. Original processing methods: Amplification of reference gene primers was used by the study to estimate nucleated cell counts. Using immunoSEQ multiplex PCR, the repertoire was profiled, and TCRdb retains in-frame clones only, with some absent. The D gene and trimming were derived from the DNA, and the V and J assignments and clone size from that table. The data contain hundreds of thousands of clones, roughly 87% of them singletons. Trimming left V 5 bases short and J 1 base short, with 15 bases between. The CDR3 totals 15 residues. Germline assignment: CDR1 SNHLY and CDR2 FYNNEI.

The TCR originated in a woman aged 18-30 years who had recovered from COVID-19. V is TRBV2 and J is TRBJ2-7; TRBD1 is a possible D gene (7 bases). Input material: PBMCs or T cells enriched from blood (not recorded which). The CDR3 bases are TGTGCCAGCAGTCGGCTTCCAGGGGGGTCCTACGAGCAGTACTTC. Its translation: CASSRLPGGSYEQYF.